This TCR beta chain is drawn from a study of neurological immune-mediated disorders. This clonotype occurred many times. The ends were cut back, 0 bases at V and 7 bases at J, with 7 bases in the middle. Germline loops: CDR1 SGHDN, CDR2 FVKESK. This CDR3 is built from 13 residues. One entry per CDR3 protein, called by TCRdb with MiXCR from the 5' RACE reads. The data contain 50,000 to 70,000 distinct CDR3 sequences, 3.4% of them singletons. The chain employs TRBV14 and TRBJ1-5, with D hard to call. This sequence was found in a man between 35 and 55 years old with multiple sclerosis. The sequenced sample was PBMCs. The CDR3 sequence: CASSQDEGQPQHF. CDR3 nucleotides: TGTGCCAGCAGCCAAGATGAGGGCCAGCCCCAGCATTTT.